This T cell receptor (beta chain) was profiled in a study of CD8 T cells in ankylosing spondylitis. Study-wide findings and caveats: Ankylosing spondylitis blood seemed to carry a telltale TCR beta motif made of roughly 8 highly homologous variants.

TCRdb re-called the 5' RACE reads with MiXCR, one entry per CDR3 protein. This table has almost 400,000 distinct CDR3 sequences, approximately 20% appearing once. About this clonotype: Its target is not known.

V gave up 4 bases and J gave up 0 bases; unmatched junction bases: 1. Germline values: CDR1 GTSNPN, CDR2 SVGIG (reference sequence). The CDR3 is 13 residues long. The chain employs TRBV30 and TRBJ2-7; 9 nucleotides match TRBD2. The sample taken for sequencing was blood, either unsorted or a sorted T cell fraction (not recorded which). The clonotype was recovered from a male donor with ankylosing spondylitis. The CDR3 sequence is CAWTSGNSYEQYF. The CDR3, as DNA: TGTGCCTGGACTAGCGGGAACTCCTACGAGCAGTACTTC.